Each of the 17 T cell receptor beta chains below was sequenced from the same sample in a study of shared clonotypes between healthy human individuals. Naivety among CD8 cells was defined by CD45RO negativity and positive CCR7 selection, thereby excluding terminally differentiated effector memory CD45RA+ cells. Clones were read by immunoSEQ multiplex PCR, and TCRdb kept only the in-frame ones, dropping some. The sample contains under 2,000,000 clones, approximately 94% of which appear only once. Source material: naive CD8+ T cells sorted from blood. The receptors were gathered from a man aged 18 to 35 in good health.

This rearrangement joins TRBV9 to TRBJ2-2, with 8 bases matching TRBD1. Germline CDR1 and CDR2: SGDLS and YYNGEE. Unmatched junction bases numbered 8, after V lost 1 base and J lost 6 bases. This CDR3 spans 16 amino acids. The DNA for the CDR3 is TGTGCCAGCAGCGTAAAGGTGGCAGGGGGCTCCGGGGAGCTGTTTTTT. Translated, it gives CASSVKVAGGSGELFF.

V usage is TRBV4-1 and J usage is TRBJ2-7, with D perhaps TRBD1 or TRBD2 (5 bases each). Trimming took off 3 bases at V and 6 bases at J, with 12 bases between the two ends. Germline V lookup: CDR1 MGHRA, CDR2 YSYEKL. CDR3 length: 13 residues. The CDR3 region is CASSQRGEVEQYF. As DNA, the CDR3 is TGCGCCAGCAGCCAGAGGGGCGAGGTCGAGCAGTACTTC.

In its sample, this clone was seen once. In the same sample, other DNA sequences code for this CDR3. V usage is TRBV9 and J usage is TRBJ2-2, with D possibly matching TRBD2 (5 bases). CDR1 and CDR2 (germline): SGDLS, YYNGEE. This CDR3 contains 14 residues. Trimming shortened V by 3 bases and J by 1 base, and 7 bases separated the two germline ends. CDR3 nucleotide sequence: TGTGCCAGCAGCGCTGGAGGGAACACCGGGGAGCTGTTTTTT. Its protein is CASSAGGNTGELFF.

A word on this clone: Other nucleotide sequences in the sample specify the same CDR3. CDR3 bases: TGTGCCAGCAGTTACGGGGTCGGGACCGGGGAGCTGTTTTTT. Amino acids: CASSYGVGTGELFF. The J gene is TRBJ2-2, the V gene TRBV6-5, with no clear D. The CDR3 has 14 amino acids. V was trimmed by 2 bases and J by 5 bases, leaving 9 bases between them. Germline lookup yields CDR1 MNHEY and CDR2 SVGAGI.

The chain recombines TRBV9 with TRBJ2-2; tentative D call: TRBD1 (7 bases). CDR1 is SGDLS, CDR2 YYNGEE, per germline. Trimming shortened V by 4 bases and J by 6 bases, and 16 bases separated the two germline ends. The CDR3 loop spans 15 amino acids. CDR3 sequence: CASSSKVRGAGELFF. The CDR3 DNA follows: TGTGCCAGCAGCTCCAAGGTCAGGGGGGCCGGGGAGCTGTTTTTT. Variable domain in full (rest from reference TRBV9 and TRBJ2-2): DSGVTQTPKHLITATGQRVTLRCSPRSGDLSVYWYQQSLDQGLQFLIQYYNGEERAKGNILERFSAQQFPDLHSELNLSSLELGDSALYFCASSSKVRGAGELFFGEGSRLTVL.

Details on this clone: Other DNA sequences in the sample encode the same CDR3. The chain links TRBV10-3 to TRBJ2-1; D gene ambiguous. The CDR3 is 11 residues long. Germline V CDR1 and CDR2: ENHRY, SYGVKD. V shed 2 bases and J shed 6 bases, with 2 bases lying between them. The DNA for the CDR3 is TGTGCCATCAGTGAGAGCAATGAGCAGTTCTTC. It translates to CAISESNEQFF.

The chain joins TRBV6-6 to TRBJ2-2; D unresolved. CDR3 size: 12 residues. Germline lookup yields CDR1 MNHNY and CDR2 SVGAGI (reference sequence). V was pared by 8 bases and J by 7 bases, with 11 bases between. CDR3 loop: CASGLMGGELFF. DNA for the CDR3: TGTGCCAGCGGGCTGATGGGCGGGGAGCTGTTTTTT.

The chain links TRBV29-1 to TRBJ2-1; 16 bases match TRBD2. The junction had 5 bases not matched to a gene; V was cut back by 5 bases and J by 16 bases. The CDR3 has 12 amino acids. Germline assignment: CDR1 SQVTM and CDR2 ANQGSEA. This chain's CDR3 is CSVPGLAGGYFF. Here the CDR3 DNA reads TGCAGCGTTCCGGGACTAGCGGGGGGGTACTTCTTC.

V gene TRBV10-3 combines with J gene TRBJ1-2; 10 nucleotides align to TRBD1. CDR1 is ENHRY, CDR2 SYGVKD, per germline. This CDR3 has 15 amino acids. V lost 4 bases to trimming and J lost 6 bases; unmatched junction nucleotides: 8. The CDR3 loop is CAISVSGTGADGYTF. Written as DNA, the CDR3 is TGTGCCATCAGTGTCTCCGGGACAGGGGCGGATGGCTACACCTTC.

The chain uses TRBV5-6 and TRBJ1-5; no definite D call. The germline V gene has CDR1 SGHDT and CDR2 YYEEEE. This CDR3 comprises 13 residues. Between the trimmed V and J ends, which lost 4 bases and 4 bases, there was a span of 9 bases. The CDR3 region has the DNA TGTGCCAGCAGCGGAGGCCTAAATCAGCCCCAGCATTTT. Residues: CASSGGLNQPQHF. The full variable domain, rest sourced from reference TRBV5-6 and TRBJ1-5, is DAGVTQSPTHLIKTRGQQVTLRCSPKSGHDTVSWYQQALGQGPQFIFQYYEEEERQRGNFPDRFSGHQFPNYSSELNVNALLLGDSALYLCASSGGLNQPQHFGDGTRLSIL.

This clone has only one observation. The rearrangement joins TRBV9 to TRBJ2-7; tentative D call: TRBD2 (6 bases). CDR3 length: 13 amino acids. Deletions cut 4 bases from V and 5 bases from J, with 13 bases between. The germline gives CDR1 SGDLS, CDR2 YYNGEE. This CDR3 is CASSSGGRDEQYF. In nucleotides, the CDR3 is TGTGCCAGCAGCTCCGGGGGTCGGGACGAGCAGTACTTC. The full variable domain, its missing parts supplied by reference TRBV9 and TRBJ2-7, is DSGVTQTPKHLITATGQRVTLRCSPRSGDLSVYWYQQSLDQGLQFLIQYYNGEERAKGNILERFSAQQFPDLHSELNLSSLELGDSALYFCASSSGGRDEQYFGPGTRLTVT.

The rearrangement uses TRBV25-1 and TRBJ2-6; a weak D match, TRBD2 (6 bases). V was trimmed by 3 bases and J by 9 bases, leaving 15 bases between them. Per germline, CDR1 MGHDK and CDR2 SYGVNS. This CDR3 has 15 amino acids. The CDR3 sequence: CASSDLGGDFNVLTF. CDR3 nucleotides: TGTGCCAGCAGTGACCTCGGCGGGGACTTCAACGTCCTGACTTTC.

J is TRBJ2-2 and V is TRBV28; D unclear. This CDR3 region has 14 residues. V shed 8 bases and J shed 5 bases, with 15 bases lying between them. Germline V lookup: CDR1 MDHEN, CDR2 SYDVKM. DNA of the CDR3: TGTGCCAGCCTTGAGCCCCATGATACCGGGGAGCTGTTTTTT. Translation gives CASLEPHDTGELFF.

V gene TRBV4-3 combines with J gene TRBJ1-2; D remains ambiguous. Trimming shortened V by 1 base and J by 3 bases, and 9 bases separated the two germline ends. The CDR3 sequence is 14 residues long. In germline, CDR1 is LGHNA, CDR2 YSLEER. CDR3 residues: CASSQGEYDYGYTF. CDR3 nucleotides: TGCGCCAGCAGCCAAGGCGAATATGACTATGGCTACACCTTC.

This sequence joins TRBV11-2 and TRBJ2-2, with TRBD2 matching over 7 bases. The CDR3 consists of 14 residues. CDR1 is SGHAT, CDR2 FQNNGV, per germline. With V trimmed by 6 bases and J by 6 bases, 7 bases remained unmatched. The CDR3, as DNA: TGTGCCAGCAGAGGGGAGGGATGGTCCGGGGAGCTGTTTTTT. It is translated as CASRGEGWSGELFF.

As DNA, the CDR3 is TGTGCCAGCAGCTTAGGCCTAGCGGGAGAGACCCAGTACTTC. Its protein product is CASSLGLAGETQYF. The V and J genes are TRBV7-8 and TRBJ2-5; TRBD2 matches at 8 bases. The CDR3 consists of 14 residues. With 1 base clipped from V and 4 bases from J, the junction kept 2 bases outside the gene matches. CDR1 SGHVS and CDR2 FQNEAQ come from the germline V gene.

The chain couples TRBV13 to TRBJ2-7; 9 bases agree with TRBD1. The CDR3 runs to 15 residues. With V trimmed by 3 bases and J by 3 bases, 6 bases remained unmatched. Germline lookup yields CDR1 PRHDT and CDR2 FYEKMQ (reference sequence). The CDR3 spells CASSFTGGDHYEQYF. In DNA, the CDR3 is TGTGCCAGCAGCTTCACAGGGGGCGATCACTACGAGCAGTACTTC. Using reference TRBV13 and TRBJ2-7 for the parts outside the CDR3, the full variable domain is AAGVIQSPRHLIKEKRETATLKCYPIPRHDTVYWYQQGPGQDPQFLISFYEKMQSDKGSIPDRFSAQQFSDYHSELNMSSLELGDSALYFCASSFTGGDHYEQYFGPGTRLTVT.